This TCR beta chain derives from a study of cytotoxic CD8 clonotypes in ibrutinib-treated CLL (dated by TCRdb to about 2021). Concerning the study at large: The cohort was composed of about 10 relapsed/refractory and fewer than 16 treatment-naive patients; IGHV unmutated status was identified in under 18 patients. Responses were partial in some 24 patients and complete in 2; after median about 5.5 years follow-up, some 15 stayed in remission and roughly twelve progressed. Samples at response were collected after a median of about 12 months of treatment, with a range of 6 to 36 months. On average, each sample had about 250,000 productive templates and around 100,000 productive rearrangements. Of the 85 to 90 participants in the trial, 25 to 30 had longitudinal samples available. Cryopreserved peripheral blood mononuclear cells were obtained before treatment, at response, and at either sustained remission or disease progression. All remission and progressive disease samples were collected while patients were still receiving ibrutinib. Results and caveats for the whole study, not just this receptor: Baseline clonality was found to be higher than that of age-matched healthy donors and was strongly correlated with circulating CD8+ T-cell counts. An increase in clonality was observed at ibrutinib response, with clonality remaining stable during sustained remission and falling back toward baseline at progression. Public clonotypes were rare and either shrank or stayed stable during treatment, and the rise in clonality at ibrutinib response reflected expansion of private clonotypes. Sampling times were not matched between patients in sustained remission and patients whose disease was progressing, and lymph node repertoires were not examined.

On a MiSeq, deep resolution sequencing aimed for a depth between 1 in 1 million and 1 in 200,000 T cells, with each clonotype covered approximately 9.8x on average. TCR beta libraries were generated with the immunoSEQ hsTCRB Kit. The authors processed their data as follows. The data were analyzed with ImmunoSEQ Analyzer and ImmunoSEQ Data Assistant, and V, D and J gene assignments followed IMGT definitions. Clonality, which ranges from 0 to 1, was calculated as one minus the normalized Shannon entropy of productive rearrangement frequencies. Only overrepresented clonotypes making up at least 0.05% of each patient's repertoire were included in the public clonotype analysis. Repertoires from thirteen age-matched healthy donors in immuneACCESS were used as clonality controls. Sourced from immuneACCESS, this table was stored by TCRdb with only in-frame sequences that have V and J called. A share of the clones is absent; for the studies checked, an unresolved V gene accounts for under half, and the remainder has no known explanation. D and trimming come from the DNA, and the V and J calls and clone size come from that table. The sample table contains approximately 160,000 clones; only one count was recorded for 88% of them. The ten largest clones capture 3% of the sample.

About this clone itself: Its antigen specificity is not known. No clone much larger than this one lies a single base away; base qualities are absent.

The sample's time point label is to be understood as: progressive disease on ibrutinib. For TCR beta library preparation, approximately 1.8 micrograms of genomic DNA was extracted from cryopreserved PBMCs. High-throughput TCR beta sequencing was performed on longitudinal blood samples from CLL patients receiving ibrutinib monotherapy. The patients were enrolled in a single-center, open-label phase 2 trial of ibrutinib monotherapy. Specimen: PBMCs, collected at disease progression, from a patient treated with ibrutinib. This TCR derives from a human donor with chronic lymphocytic leukemia.

The CDR3 sequence is CASSSYWTGGTEAFF. At the DNA level, the sequence is TGTGCCAGCAGTTCATACTGGACAGGGGGCACTGAAGCTTTCTTT. The receptor chain draws on TRBV28 and TRBJ1-1; the junction holds 10 bases that match TRBD1. Inclusive of the bounding cysteine and phenylalanine, the CDR3 is 15 residues long. The retained sequence is limited to the CDR3, 45 bases, with the frame set at the first base. According to the germline V gene, CDR1 reads MDHEN and CDR2 reads SYDVKM. Ends trimmed: V by 4 bases, J by 4 bases; bases unmatched to a gene: 6. The entire variable domain, with the stretches around the CDR3 drawn from the reference TRBV28 and TRBJ1-1 proteins, is DVKVTQSSRYLVKRTGEKVFLECVQDMDHENMFWYRQDPGLGLRLIYFSYDVKMKEKGDIPEGYSVSREKKERFSLILESASTNQTSMYLCASSSYWTGGTEAFFGQGTRLTVV.